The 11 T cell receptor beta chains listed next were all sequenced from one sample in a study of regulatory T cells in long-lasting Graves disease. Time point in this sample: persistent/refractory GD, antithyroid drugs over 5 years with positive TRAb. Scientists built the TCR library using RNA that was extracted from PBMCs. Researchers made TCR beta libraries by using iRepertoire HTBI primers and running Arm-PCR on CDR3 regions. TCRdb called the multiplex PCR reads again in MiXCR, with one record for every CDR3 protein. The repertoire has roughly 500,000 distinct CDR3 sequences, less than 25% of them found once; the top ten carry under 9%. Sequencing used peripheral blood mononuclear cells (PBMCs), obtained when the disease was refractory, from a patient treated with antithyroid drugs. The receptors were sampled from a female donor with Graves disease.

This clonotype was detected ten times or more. CDR3 sequence reads: CASSLLVDIVTSNYGYTF. The CDR3 bases are TGTGCCAGCAGTTTATTGGTTGACATTGTGACCTCTAACTATGGCTACACCTTC. This chain joins TRBV28 and TRBJ1-2; D is uncertain. V lost 1 base to trimming and J lost 0 bases, with 18 bases between them. In germline, CDR1 is MDHEN, CDR2 SYDVKM. CDR3 length: 18 amino acids.

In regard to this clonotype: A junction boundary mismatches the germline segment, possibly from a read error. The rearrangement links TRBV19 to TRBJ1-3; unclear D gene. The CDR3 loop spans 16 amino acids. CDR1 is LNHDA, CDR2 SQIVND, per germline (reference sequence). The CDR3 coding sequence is TGTACCAGTAGTACCTCCGCCCTGATCTCTGGAAACACCATATATTTT. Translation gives CTSSTSALISGNTIYF.

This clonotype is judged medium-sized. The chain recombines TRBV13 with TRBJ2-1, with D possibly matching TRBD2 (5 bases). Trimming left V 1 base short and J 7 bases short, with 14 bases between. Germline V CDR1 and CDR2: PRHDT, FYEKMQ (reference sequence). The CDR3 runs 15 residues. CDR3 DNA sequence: TGTGCCAGCAGCTTAGAGGCTATCGGGGTAAATGAGCAGTTCTTC. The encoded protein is CASSLEAIGVNEQFF.

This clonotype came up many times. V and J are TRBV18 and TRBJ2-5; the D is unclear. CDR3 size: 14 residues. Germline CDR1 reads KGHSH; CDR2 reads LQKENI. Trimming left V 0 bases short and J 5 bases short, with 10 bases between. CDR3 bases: TGTGCCAGCTCACCACCGGAAGGGCTGGAGACCCAGTACTTC. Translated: CASSPPEGLETQYF.

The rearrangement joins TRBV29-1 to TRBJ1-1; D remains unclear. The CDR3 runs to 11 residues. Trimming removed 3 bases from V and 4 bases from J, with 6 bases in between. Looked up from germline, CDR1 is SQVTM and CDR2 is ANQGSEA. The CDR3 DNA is TGCAGCGTTGAGGCAGGCACTGAAGCTTTCTTT. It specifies CSVEAGTEAFF.

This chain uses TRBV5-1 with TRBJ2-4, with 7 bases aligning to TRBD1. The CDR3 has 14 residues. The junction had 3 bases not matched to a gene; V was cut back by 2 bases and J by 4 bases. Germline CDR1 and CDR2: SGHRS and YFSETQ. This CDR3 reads CASSFDRVKNIQYF. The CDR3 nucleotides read TGCGCCAGCAGCTTCGACAGGGTTAAAAACATTCAGTACTTC.

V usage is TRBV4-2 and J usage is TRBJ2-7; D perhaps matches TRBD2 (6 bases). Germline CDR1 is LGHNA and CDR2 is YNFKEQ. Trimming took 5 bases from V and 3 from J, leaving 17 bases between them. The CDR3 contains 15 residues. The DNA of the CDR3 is TGTGCCAGCAGCACACGGTGGCCTAGCGACTACGAGCAGTACTTC. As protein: CASSTRWPSDYEQYF.

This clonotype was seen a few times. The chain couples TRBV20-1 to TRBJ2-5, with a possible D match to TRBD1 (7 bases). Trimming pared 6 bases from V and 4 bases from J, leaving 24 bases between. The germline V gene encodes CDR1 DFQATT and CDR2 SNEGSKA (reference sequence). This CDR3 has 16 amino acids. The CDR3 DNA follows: TGCAGTGCCCAAGGGGATCAGGGGGGCAAGAGAGAGACCCAGTACTTC. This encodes CSAQGDQGGKRETQYF.

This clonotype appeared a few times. CDR3 sequence reads: CASSYRAESSYEQYF. CDR3 sequence (DNA): TGTGCCAGCAGTTATCGAGCGGAAAGCTCCTACGAGCAGTACTTC. The chain has TRBV6-5 and TRBJ2-7; D possibly corresponds to TRBD2 (5 bases). Trimming took 3 bases from V and 0 from J, leaving 12 bases between them. This CDR3 is 15 amino acids long. Germline CDR1 reads MNHEY; CDR2 reads SVGAGI.

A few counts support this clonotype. The CDR3 protein is CSGWTSGETQYF. CDR3 in DNA: TGCAGCGGATGGACTAGCGGGGAGACCCAGTACTTC. The chain has TRBV29-1 and TRBJ2-5, with 11 bases identical to TRBD2. Germline loops: CDR1 SQVTM, CDR2 ANQGSEA. Unmatched junction bases numbered 3, after V lost 7 bases and J lost 5 bases. This CDR3 is 12 amino acids long.

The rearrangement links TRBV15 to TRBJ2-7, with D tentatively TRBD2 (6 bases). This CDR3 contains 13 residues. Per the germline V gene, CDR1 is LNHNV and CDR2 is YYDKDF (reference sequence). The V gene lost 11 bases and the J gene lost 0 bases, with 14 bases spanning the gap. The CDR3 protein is CAVRGKSSYEQYF. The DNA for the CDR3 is TGTGCCGTACGGGGGAAAAGCTCCTACGAGCAGTACTTC. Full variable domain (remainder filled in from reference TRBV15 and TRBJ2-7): DAMVIQNPRYQVTQFGKPVTLSCSQTLNHNVMYWYQQKSSQAPKLLFHYYDKDFNNEADTPDNFQSRRPNTSFCFLDIRSPGLGDTAMYLCAVRGKSSYEQYFGPGTRLTVT.